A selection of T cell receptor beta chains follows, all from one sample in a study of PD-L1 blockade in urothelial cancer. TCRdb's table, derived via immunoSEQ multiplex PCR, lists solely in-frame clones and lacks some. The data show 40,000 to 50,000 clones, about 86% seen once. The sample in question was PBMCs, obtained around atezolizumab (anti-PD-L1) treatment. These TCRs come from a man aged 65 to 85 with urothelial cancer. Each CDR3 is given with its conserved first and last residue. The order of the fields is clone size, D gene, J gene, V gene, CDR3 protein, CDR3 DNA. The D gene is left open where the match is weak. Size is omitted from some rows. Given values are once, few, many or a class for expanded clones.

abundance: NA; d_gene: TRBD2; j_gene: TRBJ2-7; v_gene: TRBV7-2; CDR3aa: CASSLVGTSSSEQYF; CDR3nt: TGTGCCAGCAGCTTAGTTGGGACTAGCTCTTCCGAGCAGTACTTC
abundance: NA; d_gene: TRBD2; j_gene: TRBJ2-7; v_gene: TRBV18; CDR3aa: CASSPGLAGGGEQYF; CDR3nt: TGTGCCAGCTCACCGGGACTAGCGGGAGGAGGCGAGCAGTACTTC
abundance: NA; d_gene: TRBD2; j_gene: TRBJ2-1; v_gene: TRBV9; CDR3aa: CASSPYPGLFNEQFF; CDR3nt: TGTGCCAGCAGCCCGTACCCGGGACTATTCAATGAGCAGTTCTTC
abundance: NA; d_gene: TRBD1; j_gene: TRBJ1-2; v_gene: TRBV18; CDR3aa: CASSAGTGDGYTF; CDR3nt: TGTGCCAGCTCAGCCGGGACAGGGGATGGCTACACCTTC
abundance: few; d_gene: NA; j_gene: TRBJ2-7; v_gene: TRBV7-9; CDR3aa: CASSLEAGQYF; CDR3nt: TGTGCCAGCAGCCTCGAAGCTGGGCAGTACTTC
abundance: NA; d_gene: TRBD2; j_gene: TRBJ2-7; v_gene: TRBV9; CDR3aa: CASSVSGGANEQYF; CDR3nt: TGTGCCAGCAGCGTAAGCGGGGGGGCAAACGAGCAGTACTTC
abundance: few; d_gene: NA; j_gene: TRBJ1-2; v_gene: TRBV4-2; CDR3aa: CASSPDRFYGYTF; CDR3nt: TGTGCCAGCAGCCCGGACAGATTCTATGGCTACACCTTC
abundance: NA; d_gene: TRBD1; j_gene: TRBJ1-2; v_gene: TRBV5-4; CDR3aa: CASSLDRGQDYGYTF; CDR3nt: TGTGCCAGCAGCTTAGACAGGGGGCAGGACTATGGCTACACCTTC
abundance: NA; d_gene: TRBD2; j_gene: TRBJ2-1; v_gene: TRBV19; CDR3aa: CASSTLLIGAGPYNEQFF; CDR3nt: TGTGCCAGTAGTACCCTGTTGATTGGAGCGGGGCCTTACAATGAGCAGTTCTTC
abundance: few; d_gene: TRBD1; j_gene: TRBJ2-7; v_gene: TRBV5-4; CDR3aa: CASSLKAQGGYEQYF; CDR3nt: TGTGCCAGCAGCTTGAAGGCACAGGGGGGCTACGAGCAGTACTTC
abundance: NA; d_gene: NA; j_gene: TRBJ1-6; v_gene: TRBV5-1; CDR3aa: CASSPGRGDNSPLHF; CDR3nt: TGCGCCAGCAGCCCCGGGCGGGGGGACAATTCACCCCTCCACTTT
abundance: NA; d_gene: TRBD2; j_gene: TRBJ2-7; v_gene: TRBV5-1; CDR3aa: CASSLEASGSPYEQYF; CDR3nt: TGCGCCAGCAGCTTGGAGGCTAGCGGGAGCCCTTACGAGCAGTACTTC
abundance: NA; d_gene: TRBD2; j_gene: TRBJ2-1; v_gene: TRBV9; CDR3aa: CASSALLANEQFF; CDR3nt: TGTGCCAGCAGCGCCTTACTAGCGAATGAGCAGTTCTTC
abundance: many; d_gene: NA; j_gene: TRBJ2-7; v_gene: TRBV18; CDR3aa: CASLEGLGSYEQYF; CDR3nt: TGTGCCAGCTTGGAGGGGCTGGGATCCTACGAGCAGTACTTC
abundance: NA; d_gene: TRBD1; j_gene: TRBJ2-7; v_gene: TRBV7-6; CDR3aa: CASSSTGGAYEQYF; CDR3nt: TGTGCCAGCAGCTCGACAGGGGGAGCCTACGAGCAGTACTTC
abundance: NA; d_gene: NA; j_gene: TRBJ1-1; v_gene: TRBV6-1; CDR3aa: CASRVTSGRTEAFF; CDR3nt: TGTGCCAGCAGAGTTACAAGTGGGAGAACTGAAGCTTTCTTT
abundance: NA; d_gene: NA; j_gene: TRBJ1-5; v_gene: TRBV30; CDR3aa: CAWSVGEIQPQHF; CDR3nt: TGTGCCTGGAGTGTAGGAGAAATTCAGCCCCAGCATTTT
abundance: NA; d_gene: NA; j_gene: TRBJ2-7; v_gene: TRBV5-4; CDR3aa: CASSPELTSSYEQYF; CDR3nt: TGTGCCAGCAGCCCGGAGCTGACGAGTTCCTACGAGCAGTACTTC
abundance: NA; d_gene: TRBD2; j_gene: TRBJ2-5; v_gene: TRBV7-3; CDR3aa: CASSFSGGREETQYF; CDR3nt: TGTGCCAGCAGCTTTAGTGGCGGGAGGGAGGAGACCCAGTACTTC
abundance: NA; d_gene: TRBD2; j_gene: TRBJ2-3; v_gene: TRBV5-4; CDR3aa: CASSLIAGGQSDTQYF; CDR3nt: TGTGCCAGCAGCTTGATAGCGGGGGGCCAATCAGATACGCAGTATTTT
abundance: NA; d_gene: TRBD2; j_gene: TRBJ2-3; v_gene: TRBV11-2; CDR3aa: CASSLDRLAGADTQYF; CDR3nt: TGTGCCAGCAGCTTAGATAGACTAGCGGGGGCGGATACGCAGTATTTT
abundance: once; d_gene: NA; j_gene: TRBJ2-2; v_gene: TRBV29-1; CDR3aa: CSAGTGGAGELFF; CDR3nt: TGCAGCGCAGGGACGGGGGGCGCCGGGGAGCTGTTTTTT
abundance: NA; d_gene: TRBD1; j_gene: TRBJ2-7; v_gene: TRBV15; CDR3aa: CATSRGQGATSEQYF; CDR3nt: TGTGCCACCAGCAGAGGACAGGGCGCTACGTCCGAGCAGTACTTC
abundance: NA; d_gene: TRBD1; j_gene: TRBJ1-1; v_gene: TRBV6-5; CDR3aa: CASSYLGQGRSTEAFF; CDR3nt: TGTGCCAGCAGTTACTTAGGACAGGGGAGAAGCACTGAAGCTTTCTTT
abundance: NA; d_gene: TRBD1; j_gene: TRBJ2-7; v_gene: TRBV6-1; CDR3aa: CASSARASRDRGYEQYF; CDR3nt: TGTGCCAGCAGTGCGCGCGCTTCCCGGGACAGGGGCTACGAGCAGTACTTC
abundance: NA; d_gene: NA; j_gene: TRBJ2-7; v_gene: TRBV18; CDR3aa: CASSPRYEATYEQYF; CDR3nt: TGTGCCAGCTCACCACGTTATGAGGCTACCTACGAGCAGTACTTC
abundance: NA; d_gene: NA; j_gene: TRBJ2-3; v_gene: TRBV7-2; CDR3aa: CASSSGQIGTDTQYF; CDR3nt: TGTGCCAGCAGCTCCGGACAGATAGGCACAGATACGCAGTATTTT
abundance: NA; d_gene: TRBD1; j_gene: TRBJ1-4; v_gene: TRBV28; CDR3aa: CASSLTGEAEKLFF; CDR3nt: TGTGCCAGCAGCCTTACAGGGGAGGCTGAAAAACTGTTTTTT
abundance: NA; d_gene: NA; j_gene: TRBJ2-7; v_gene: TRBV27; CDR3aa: CASSQTYSYEQYF; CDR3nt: TGTGCCAGCAGCCAGACATATTCCTACGAGCAGTACTTC